This TCR beta chain was sequenced in a study of control samples from healthy donors and cancer patients. Deletions cut 4 bases from V and 7 bases from J, with 17 bases between. CDR3 length: 14 residues. Germline values: CDR1 SGDLS, CDR2 YYNGEE. This table comes from immunoSEQ multiplex PCR, and its TCRdb copy is limited to in-frame clones, with some not included. This sample carries around 180,000 clones, more than 85% of them seen once, and the ten largest clones take around 2%. What was sequenced was blood. The chain is built from TRBV9 and TRBJ1-1, with D tentatively TRBD1 (5 bases). This receptor was identified in a woman aged 35 to 49 in good health. CDR3 loop: CASSPLTGESEAFF. In nucleotides, the CDR3 is TGTGCCAGCAGCCCCTTGACGGGGGAGAGTGAAGCTTTCTTT.